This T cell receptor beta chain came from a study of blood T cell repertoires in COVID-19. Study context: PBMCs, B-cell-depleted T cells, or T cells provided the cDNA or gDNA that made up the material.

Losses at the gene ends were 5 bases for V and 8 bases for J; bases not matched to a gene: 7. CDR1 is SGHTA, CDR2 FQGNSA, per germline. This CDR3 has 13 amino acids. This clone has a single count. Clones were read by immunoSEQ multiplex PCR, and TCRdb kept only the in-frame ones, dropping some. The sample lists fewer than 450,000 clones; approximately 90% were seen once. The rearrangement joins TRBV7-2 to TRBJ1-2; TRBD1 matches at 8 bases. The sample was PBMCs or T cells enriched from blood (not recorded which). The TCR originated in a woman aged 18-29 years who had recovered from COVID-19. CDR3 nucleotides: TGTGCCAGCAGCCAAGGGACAGGCAGGGGCTACACCTTC. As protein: CASSQGTGRGYTF.